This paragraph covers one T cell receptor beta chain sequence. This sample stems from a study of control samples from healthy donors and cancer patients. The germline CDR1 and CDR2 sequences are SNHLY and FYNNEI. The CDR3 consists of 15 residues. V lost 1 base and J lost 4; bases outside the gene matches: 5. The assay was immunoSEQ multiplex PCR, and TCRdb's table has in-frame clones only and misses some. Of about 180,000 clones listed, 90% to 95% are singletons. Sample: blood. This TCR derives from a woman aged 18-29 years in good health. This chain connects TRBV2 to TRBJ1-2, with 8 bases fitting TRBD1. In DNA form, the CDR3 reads TGTGCCAGCAGTGAAGGACAGGGGACCCTCTATGGCTACACCTTC. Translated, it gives CASSEGQGTLYGYTF.